The 24 T cell receptor beta chains presented below share a single source sample, sequenced in a study of T cell responses to AZD1222 COVID-19 vaccine. Using immunoSEQ multiplex PCR, the repertoire was profiled, and TCRdb retains in-frame clones only, with some absent. The sample contains 130,000 or so clones, about 93% of which appear only once. The material was peripheral blood, obtained on day 0 of AZD1222 vaccination. These receptors all come from an adult in good health.

This chain joins TRBV28 and TRBJ2-4; 8 bases agree with TRBD1. Germline values: CDR1 MDHEN, CDR2 SYDVKM. The V gene end was trimmed by 6 bases and the J gene end by 6 bases; junction bases not matched to a gene: 19. CDR3 length equals 18 residues. The CDR3 reads CASSRKAGTGGPRNIQYF. The CDR3 region has the DNA TGTGCCAGCAGCCGTAAGGCCGGGACAGGAGGACCTCGAAACATTCAGTACTTC.

J is TRBJ2-1 and V is TRBV9; D is uncertain. The V gene lost 0 bases and the J gene lost 7 bases, with 11 bases spanning the gap. The CDR3 is made up of 14 amino acids. CDR1 SGDLS and CDR2 YYNGEE come from the germline V gene. CDR3 bases: TGTGCCAGCAGCGTAGGGGCAGTTATTAATGAGCAGTTCTTC. It codes for CASSVGAVINEQFF.

This rearrangement joins TRBV19 to TRBJ2-6; unclear D gene. CDR3 length: 17 residues. Trimming left V 5 bases short and J 1 base short, with 15 bases between. Germline values: CDR1 LNHDA, CDR2 SQIVND (reference sequence). CDR3 DNA sequence: TGTGCCAGTAGTGACATCGGTTTGGGATCTGGGGCCAACGTCCTGACTTTC. This sequence encodes CASSDIGLGSGANVLTF. Supplemented by reference TRBV19 and TRBJ2-6, the full variable domain reads DGGITQSPKYLFRKEGQNVTLSCEQNLNHDAMYWYRQDPGQGLRLIYYSQIVNDFQKGDIAEGYSVSREKKESFPLTVTSAQKNPTAFYLCASSDIGLGSGANVLTFGAGSRLTVL.

The chain couples TRBV6-6 to TRBJ1-1, with no clear D. The CDR3 sequence is 15 residues long. Germline-derived CDR1 and CDR2 are MNHNY and SVGAGI (reference sequence). The ends were cut back, 0 bases at V and 4 bases at J, with 12 bases in the middle. The CDR3 coding sequence is TGTGCCAGCAGTTACTCCCGTCTCGCGGGCACTGAAGCTTTCTTT. Amino acid sequence: CASSYSRLAGTEAFF.

The chain employs TRBV12-5 and TRBJ2-6, with D uncertain. CDR3 length equals 12 residues. The V gene's germline CDR1 is LGHNT and CDR2 FRNRAP. V dropped 8 bases and J dropped 3 bases, with 5 bases sitting between them. The CDR3 bases are TGTGCTAGTTTCGGTGGGGCCAACGTCCTGACTTTC. Its protein is CASFGGANVLTF.

The chain recombines TRBV11-2 with TRBJ2-1, with D possibly being TRBD2 (7 bases). Trimming stripped 5 bases from V and 8 bases from J, with 22 bases between. The length of the CDR3 is 16 residues. Germline V gene data show CDR1 as SGHAT and CDR2 as FQNNGV. CDR3 DNA sequence: TGTGCCAGCAGCCCACCGGGGGGCGGAAGGTTCCATGAGCAGTTCTTC. Protein: CASSPPGGGRFHEQFF.

The rearrangement links TRBV11-1 to TRBJ2-1; D remains unclear. Germline CDR1 SGHAT, CDR2 FQDESV (reference sequence). This CDR3 contains 15 residues. Trimming removed 5 bases from V and 7 bases from J, with 18 bases in between. The CDR3 here is CASSLDLQPGNEQFF. For the CDR3, the DNA is TGTGCCAGCAGCCTAGACCTCCAGCCTGGTAATGAGCAGTTCTTC.

This chain joins TRBV6-5 and TRBJ1-6, with TRBD1 as a possible D gene (5 bases). CDR3 size: 16 residues. CDR1 MNHEY and CDR2 SVGAGI come from the germline V gene. Trimming removed 4 bases from V and 10 bases from J, with 20 bases in between. Written as DNA, the CDR3 is TGTGCCAGCAGTTCTTCCTTCAGGGTGAAGGGATCACCCCTCCACTTT. As protein: CASSSSFRVKGSPLHF.

The chain joins TRBV5-6 to TRBJ2-1; TRBD2 matches at 10 bases. This CDR3 spans 15 amino acids. The germline gives CDR1 SGHDT, CDR2 YYEEEE. Trimming took 4 bases from V and 4 from J; bases not matched to a gene: 5. The CDR3 region has the DNA TGTGCCAGCAGCCCAACTAGCGGGGCTTACAATGAGCAGTTCTTC. It specifies CASSPTSGAYNEQFF.

This chain uses TRBV10-3 with TRBJ2-2; TRBD1 agrees at 7 bases. Losses at the gene ends were 0 bases for V and 2 bases for J; bases not matched to a gene: 3. CDR3 size: 16 residues. Germline CDR1 and CDR2: ENHRY and SYGVKD. The DNA of the CDR3 is TGTGCCATCAGTGAGTCCCGACAGGGTAACACCGGGGAGCTGTTTTTT. It is translated as CAISESRQGNTGELFF.

The chain links TRBV5-6 to TRBJ1-5; TRBD1 matches 8 bases. Per the germline V gene, CDR1 is SGHDT and CDR2 is YYEEEE. CDR3 length: 16 residues. V lost 1 base, J lost 3 bases, and 6 bases stayed unmatched. The CDR3 spells CASSLFGRGHNQPQHF. In DNA form, the CDR3 reads TGTGCCAGCAGCTTGTTCGGCAGGGGGCACAATCAGCCCCAGCATTTT.

The chain recombines TRBV5-4 with TRBJ2-7; D gene uncertain. This CDR3 spans 15 amino acids. Germline V gene lookup returns CDR1 SGHNT and CDR2 YYREEE (reference sequence). V dropped 4 bases and J dropped 3 bases, with 17 bases sitting between them. As DNA, the CDR3 is TGTGCCAGCAGCCCAGAACGGACGGTATACTACGAGCAGTACTTC. As protein: CASSPERTVYYEQYF.

The gene calls are TRBV28 and TRBJ1-6; D is ambiguous. V lost 3 bases, J lost 10 bases, and 4 bases lay in between. Germline values: CDR1 MDHEN, CDR2 SYDVKM. There are 11 residues in the CDR3. CDR3 sequence reads: CASSLASPLHF. The DNA for the CDR3 is TGTGCCAGCAGTTTGGCGTCACCCCTCCACTTT.

The rearrangement uses TRBV5-4 and TRBJ2-7, with TRBD2 identical over 13 bases. There are 16 residues in the CDR3. CDR1 SGHNT and CDR2 YYREEE come from the germline V gene (reference sequence). V gave up 4 bases and J gave up 0 bases; unmatched junction bases: 4. In DNA, the CDR3 is TGTGCCAGCAGCCTTGGACTAGCGGGGGCCTCCTACGAGCAGTACTTC. As protein: CASSLGLAGASYEQYF.

Written as DNA, the CDR3 is TGCGCCAGCAGCTTGGGGACAAACCAAGAGACCCAGTACTTC. Protein: CASSLGTNQETQYF. The V and J genes are TRBV5-1 and TRBJ2-5; D is possibly TRBD1 (5 bases). The CDR3 consists of 14 residues. Between the trimmed V and J ends, which lost 0 bases and 0 bases, there was a span of 6 bases. Germline V gives CDR1 SGHRS, CDR2 YFSETQ.

This clone appeared a few times. The chain has TRBV27 and TRBJ1-4; 8 nucleotides agree with TRBD1. The CDR3 spans 16 residues. V shed 0 bases, J shed 7 bases, and the junction held 7 bases outside the gene matches. CDR1 and CDR2 from the germline V gene are MNHEY and SMNVEV (reference sequence). The CDR3 sequence is CASSLSMDREGEKLFF. The DNA of the CDR3 is TGTGCCAGCAGTTTATCTATGGACAGGGAGGGTGAAAAACTGTTTTTT.

The rearrangement joins TRBV5-6 to TRBJ2-2; a weak D match, TRBD1 (7 bases). The CDR3 is made up of 14 amino acids. V gave up 4 bases and J gave up 6 bases, with 13 bases separating them. Germline lookup yields CDR1 SGHDT and CDR2 YYEEEE. CDR3 amino acids: CASSPTGRPGELFF. CDR3 nucleotides: TGTGCCAGCAGCCCGACAGGGAGGCCCGGGGAGCTGTTTTTT. Full variable domain (rest looked up from reference TRBV5-6 and TRBJ2-2): DAGVTQSPTHLIKTRGQQVTLRCSPKSGHDTVSWYQQALGQGPQFIFQYYEEEERQRGNFPDRFSGHQFPNYSSELNVNALLLGDSALYLCASSPTGRPGELFFGEGSRLTVL.

The chain carries TRBV9 and TRBJ1-4; tentative D call: TRBD1 (6 bases). Trimming removed 0 bases at V and 0 bases at J, with 12 bases between. Germline V gives CDR1 SGDLS, CDR2 YYNGEE. This CDR3 contains 17 residues. The CDR3 reads CASSVGQGISTNEKLFF. CDR3 DNA sequence: TGTGCCAGCAGCGTAGGGCAGGGGATATCAACTAATGAAAAACTGTTTTTT.

This chain links TRBV6-5 with TRBJ1-4, with TRBD1 as a possible D gene (5 bases). Germline assignment: CDR1 MNHEY and CDR2 SVGAGI. This CDR3 comprises 15 residues. The ends were cut back, 7 bases at V and 0 bases at J, with 12 bases in the middle. CDR3 nucleotide sequence: TGTGCCAGCATGGGTCGGGGGTCAACTAATGAAAAACTGTTTTTT. This codes for CASMGRGSTNEKLFF.

This CDR3 reads CACFGGMNTGELFF. Here the CDR3 DNA reads TGTGCCTGCTTCGGGGGGATGAACACCGGGGAGCTGTTTTTT. This chain uses TRBV30 with TRBJ2-2; TRBD2 agrees at 7 bases. CDR1 and CDR2 from the germline V gene are GTSNPN and SVGIG (reference sequence). This CDR3 has 14 amino acids. After removal of 6 bases from V and 1 base from J, the junction contained 5 bases not matched to a gene.

The chain joins TRBV28 to TRBJ2-5, with 10 nucleotides matching TRBD2. The CDR3 has 14 residues. V gave up 7 bases and J gave up 6 bases; unmatched junction bases: 8. Germline CDR1 and CDR2: MDHEN and SYDVKM. CDR3 DNA: TGTGCCAGCACCCCAGCGGGAGGGCCACAGACCCAGTACTTC. Translated: CASTPAGGPQTQYF.

The sample holds one count of this clone. The rearrangement joins TRBV30 to TRBJ2-2; a possible D gene is TRBD1 (6 bases). CDR1 and CDR2 from the germline V gene are GTSNPN and SVGIG (reference sequence). The length of the CDR3 is 13 residues. Trimming cost V 8 bases and J 2 bases, with 12 bases left between them. The CDR3 DNA is TGTGCCCACCAACAGGGTAACACCGGGGAGCTGTTTTTT. It is translated as CAHQQGNTGELFF.

J is TRBJ1-1 and V is TRBV27; maybe TRBD1 (6 bases). CDR1 and CDR2 (germline): MNHEY, SMNVEV (reference sequence). V lost 7 bases to trimming and J lost 7 bases, with 22 bases between them. This CDR3 comprises 15 residues. CDR3 in amino acids: CASMSLQGSAREAFF. The CDR3 DNA reads TGTGCCAGCATGTCCTTACAGGGATCGGCCCGTGAAGCTTTCTTT.

The gene calls are TRBV19 and TRBJ1-1; unclear D gene. The CDR3 contains 11 residues. Between the trimmed V and J ends, which lost 6 bases and 5 bases, there was a span of 7 bases. Germline V gene lookup returns CDR1 LNHDA and CDR2 SQIVND (reference sequence). The CDR3 sequence is CASSPDTEAFF. The CDR3 region has the DNA TGTGCCAGTAGCCCGGATACTGAAGCTTTCTTT.